The next 32 T cell receptor beta chains were all read from a single sample in a study of T cell responses to AZD1222 COVID-19 vaccine. The table came from immunoSEQ multiplex PCR; TCRdb's copy has only in-frame clones and leaves some out. The table includes about 78,000 clones, roughly 82% detected once. Sequences were derived from peripheral blood, sampled on day 0 of AZD1222 vaccination. These receptors all come from an adult in good health.

The rearrangement uses TRBV12-3 or TRBV12-4 and TRBJ1-1; D uncertain. The ends were cut back, 5 bases at V and 7 bases at J, with 14 bases in the middle. The CDR3 is 13 amino acids. The chain's CDR3 is CASSTKGLGEAFF. CDR3 bases: TGTGCCAGCAGTACTAAGGGCTTGGGTGAAGCTTTCTTT.

The V and J genes are TRBV18 and TRBJ1-4; D might be TRBD1 (5 bases). This CDR3 comprises 15 residues. Per the germline V gene, CDR1 is KGHSH and CDR2 is LQKENI. Trimming pared 4 bases from V and 7 bases from J, leaving 16 bases between. In nucleotides, the CDR3 is TGTGCCAGCTCACGAGCCCAGGGATTGGGTGAAAAACTGTTTTTT. This encodes CASSRAQGLGEKLFF.

The V and J genes are TRBV7-2 and TRBJ1-5; tentatively, D is TRBD1 (6 bases). The CDR3 is 17 amino acids. The V gene lost 2 bases and the J gene lost 9 bases, with 23 bases spanning the gap. CDR1 SGHTA and CDR2 FQGNSA come from the germline V gene. The CDR3 loop is CASSLSTGPARTGPQHF. CDR3 sequence (DNA): TGTGCCAGCAGCTTAAGTACAGGGCCGGCACGGACTGGGCCCCAGCATTTT. The full variable domain, its missing parts supplied by reference TRBV7-2 and TRBJ1-5, is GAGVSQSPSNKVTEKGKDVELRCDPISGHTALYWYRQSLGQGLEFLIYFQGNSAPDKSGLPSDRFSAERTGGSVSTLTIQRTQQEDSAVYLCASSLSTGPARTGPQHFGDGTRLSIL.

J is TRBJ1-5 and V is TRBV5-6; D may be TRBD1 (6 bases). The length of the CDR3 is 14 residues. The germline gives CDR1 SGHDT, CDR2 YYEEEE. V was pared by 3 bases and J by 7 bases, with 14 bases between. The CDR3 sequence: CASSSQGLGQPQHF. The DNA of the CDR3 is TGTGCCAGCAGCTCACAGGGTTTGGGCCAGCCCCAGCATTTT.

This clone turned up a few times. This sample includes further DNA sequences coding for the same CDR3. The chain links TRBV19 to TRBJ1-1, with D hard to call. Germline V gene data show CDR1 as LNHDA and CDR2 as SQIVND (reference sequence). The CDR3 totals 13 residues. Trimming pared 6 bases from V and 1 base from J, leaving 9 bases between. The CDR3 nucleotides read TGTGCCAGTAGCCCGACACAGAACACTGAAGCTTTCTTT. Residues: CASSPTQNTEAFF.

The chain links TRBV3-1 (or the pseudogene TRBV3-2) to TRBJ1-4, with D maybe TRBD1 (5 bases). The V and J ends lost 0 bases and 4 bases respectively, with 9 bases between them. In germline, CDR1 is LGHDT, CDR2 YNNKEL (reference sequence). The CDR3 length is 15 residues. CDR3 DNA sequence: TGTGCCAGCAGCCAAGATAGCGGGGGTAATGAAAAACTGTTTTTT. Protein product: CASSQDSGGNEKLFF.

The chain joins TRBV3-1 (or the pseudogene TRBV3-2) to TRBJ2-6; D unclear. V was clipped by 0 bases and J by 0 bases, with 3 bases between them. This CDR3 contains 15 residues. Germline V gene sequence: CDR1 LGHDT, CDR2 YNNKEL (reference sequence). The CDR3 spells CASSQDSSGANVLTF. In DNA, the CDR3 is TGTGCCAGCAGCCAAGATAGCTCTGGGGCCAACGTCCTGACTTTC.

This sequence joins TRBV13 and TRBJ2-7, with unresolved D. V gave up 5 bases and J gave up 2 bases, with 13 bases separating them. The germline V gene has CDR1 PRHDT and CDR2 FYEKMQ (reference sequence). This CDR3 is 14 amino acids long. DNA of the CDR3: TGTGCCAGCAGCCGAAAGGTGGTCGCCTACGAGCAGTACTTC. This encodes CASSRKVVAYEQYF.

The genes are TRBV5-1 and TRBJ2-2; D remains unclear. CDR3 length equals 16 residues. V was pared by 4 bases and J by 0 bases, with 13 bases between. Per the germline V gene, CDR1 is SGHRS and CDR2 is YFSETQ. CDR3: CASSREGYTNTGELFF. CDR3 DNA sequence: TGCGCCAGCAGCCGCGAAGGGTACACGAACACCGGGGAGCTGTTTTTT.

This clone was seen just once. V and J are TRBV6-6 and TRBJ1-3; D unclear. The V end was cut by 5 bases, the J end by 0 bases, with 20 bases between. This CDR3 is built from 18 residues. CDR1 and CDR2 from the germline V gene are MNHNY and SVGAGI (reference sequence). The chain's CDR3 is CASSLSHGEIFSGNTIYF. CDR3 sequence (DNA): TGTGCCAGCAGTCTGTCACACGGCGAAATCTTCTCTGGAAACACCATATATTTT.

The chain uses TRBV5-6 and TRBJ2-7, with 9 bases aligning to TRBD2. This CDR3 spans 15 amino acids. The V gene's germline CDR1 is SGHDT and CDR2 YYEEEE. V lost 0 bases and J lost 2; bases outside the gene matches: 3. DNA of the CDR3: TGTGCCAGCAGCTTGGTTGGGACTAGCCCCTACGAGCAGTACTTC. This codes for CASSLVGTSPYEQYF.

The chain employs TRBV7-2 and TRBJ2-5, with a weak D call TRBD2 (7 bases). The CDR3 has 15 amino acids. CDR1 SGHTA and CDR2 FQGNSA come from the germline V gene. The V gene lost 7 bases and the J gene lost 4 bases, with 19 bases spanning the gap. DNA for the CDR3: TGTGCCAGCACCTCCGAGGGGGGGCCAGGAGAGACCCAGTACTTC. This encodes CASTSEGGPGETQYF.

The table lists this clone with a few counts. The chain employs TRBV28 and TRBJ1-5; D uncertain. The V end was cut by 3 bases, the J end by 2 bases, with 14 bases between. CDR1 and CDR2 from the germline V gene are MDHEN and SYDVKM. This CDR3 is 16 amino acids long. The CDR3 spells CASSFPDLDGNQPQHF. The CDR3 coding sequence is TGTGCCAGCAGTTTCCCCGATCTTGATGGCAATCAGCCCCAGCATTTT.

This chain uses TRBV6-5 with TRBJ2-2; 8 nucleotides match TRBD1. J was trimmed by 3 bases and V by 5 bases; bases with no gene match: 5. This CDR3 is built from 15 residues. Germline-derived CDR1 and CDR2 are MNHEY and SVGAGI. The CDR3 spells CASSTGTGYTGELFF. In DNA form, the CDR3 reads TGTGCCAGCAGTACCGGGACAGGATACACCGGGGAGCTGTTTTTT.

The chain carries TRBV7-2 and TRBJ2-1; D could derive from TRBD1 or TRBD2 (5 bases each). Germline CDR1 SGHTA, CDR2 FQGNSA. The CDR3 runs 11 residues. Trimming took off 11 bases at V and 9 bases at J, with 14 bases between the two ends. This CDR3 reads CAGDPWREQFF. DNA for the CDR3: TGTGCCGGGGACCCGTGGCGTGAGCAGTTCTTC.

V is TRBV18 and J is TRBJ1-1; D might be TRBD1 (6 bases). The CDR3 length is 15 residues. The V end lost 2 bases, the J end lost 2 bases, and 12 bases lay between the germline ends. The V gene's germline CDR1 is KGHSH and CDR2 LQKENI. The CDR3 DNA reads TGTGCCAGCTCACCAAGCTCAGGGGACAACACTGAAGCTTTCTTT. Amino acid sequence: CASSPSSGDNTEAFF.

This clone appeared many times. The CDR3 nucleotides read TGTGCCAGTAGTTCTGCCAGGGGCACAGGGGAAAAACTGTTTTTT. Protein: CASSSARGTGEKLFF. The chain is built from TRBV19 and TRBJ1-4; perhaps TRBD1 as D (6 bases). Deletions cut 5 bases from V and 8 bases from J, with 18 bases between. Germline loops: CDR1 LNHDA, CDR2 SQIVND (reference sequence). The CDR3 runs to 15 residues.

The chain couples TRBV5-1 to TRBJ2-1, with D possibly matching TRBD2 (6 bases). Trimming cost V 4 bases and J 6 bases, with 14 bases left between them. Per the germline V gene, CDR1 is SGHRS and CDR2 is YFSETQ. The CDR3 covers 14 residues. The CDR3 is CASSPSGRGNEQFF. The CDR3 DNA reads as TGCGCCAGCAGCCCGTCGGGGCGGGGCAATGAGCAGTTCTTC.

The chain is built from TRBV3-1 (or the pseudogene TRBV3-2) and TRBJ2-5; TRBD2 agrees at 11 bases. V was pared by 4 bases and J by 2 bases, with 12 bases of the junction left unmatched. This CDR3 contains 18 residues. In germline, CDR1 is LGHDT, CDR2 YNNKEL (reference sequence). The CDR3 DNA reads TGTGCCAGCAGCCCCCCTCCCCTGCTAGCGGGAGGACAAGAGACCCAGTACTTC. This sequence encodes CASSPPPLLAGGQETQYF.

This chain connects TRBV11-1 to TRBJ1-2; tentative D call: TRBD1 (6 bases). Trimming removed 5 bases from V and 6 bases from J, with 16 bases in between. The CDR3 spans 14 residues. CDR1 is SGHAT and CDR2 is FQDESV in the germline V gene (reference sequence). The CDR3 DNA reads as TGTGCCAGCAGCCCATTCCAGGGGCGGGATGGCTACACCTTC. Its translation: CASSPFQGRDGYTF.

This clone was observed a few times. V is TRBV6-1 and J is TRBJ1-6; 9 bases line up with TRBD1. Germline V gives CDR1 MNHNS, CDR2 SASEGT. The CDR3 is 16 residues long. With 3 bases clipped from V and 6 bases from J, the junction kept 6 bases outside the gene matches. For the CDR3, the DNA is TGTGCCAGCAGTGAGGGACAGGGCCCCACTAATTCACCCCTCCACTTT. It codes for CASSEGQGPTNSPLHF.

This clone showed up just once. The gene calls are TRBV9 and TRBJ2-4, with 8 nucleotides matching TRBD2. The CDR3 spans 19 residues. The germline V gene encodes CDR1 SGDLS and CDR2 YYNGEE. The V gene end was trimmed by 0 bases and the J gene end by 3 bases; junction bases not matched to a gene: 14. The CDR3: CASSVGPGGGADGKNIQYF. Here the CDR3 DNA reads TGTGCCAGCAGCGTAGGCCCCGGGGGGGGCGCGGATGGCAAAAACATTCAGTACTTC. Full variable domain (missing parts from reference TRBV9 and TRBJ2-4): DSGVTQTPKHLITATGQRVTLRCSPRSGDLSVYWYQQSLDQGLQFLIQYYNGEERAKGNILERFSAQQFPDLHSELNLSSLELGDSALYFCASSVGPGGGADGKNIQYFGAGTRLSVL.

The gene calls are TRBV7-2 and TRBJ2-7; TRBD2 matches at 9 bases. Germline CDR1 reads SGHTA; CDR2 reads FQGNSA. The junction had 6 bases not matched to a gene; V was cut back by 6 bases and J by 0 bases. CDR3 length: 15 residues. In DNA form, the CDR3 reads TGTGCCAGCAGGGCCAGCGGGGGGCCCTCCTACGAGCAGTACTTC. This codes for CASRASGGPSYEQYF.

The rearrangement links TRBV7-2 to TRBJ2-3; D is perhaps TRBD1 or TRBD2 (5 bases each). Germline CDR1 and CDR2: SGHTA and FQGNSA. V was cut by 5 bases and J by 9 bases, with 27 bases left in between. The CDR3 spans 17 residues. The CDR3 here is CASSPLGAEAHIGTQYF. CDR3 nucleotides: TGTGCCAGCAGCCCACTAGGGGCAGAGGCCCACATAGGCACGCAGTATTTT.

The chain joins TRBV7-9 to TRBJ2-7; 8 bases line up with TRBD1. Germline V gene sequence: CDR1 SEHNR, CDR2 FQNEAQ (reference sequence). J gave up 2 bases and V 4 bases, and 4 bases lay outside the gene matches. The CDR3 consists of 14 residues. The CDR3 nucleotides read TGTGCCAGCAGCTCAACAGGGGGGCCCTACGAGCAGTACTTC. Translated, it gives CASSSTGGPYEQYF.

This clone has only a few counts. V and J are TRBV7-9 and TRBJ1-4, with D perhaps matching TRBD1 (6 bases). This CDR3 region has 14 residues. The germline V gene has CDR1 SEHNR and CDR2 FQNEAQ (reference sequence). Trimming took 2 bases from V and 8 from J, leaving 12 bases between them. The CDR3 reads CASSLSGDQEKLFF. The DNA of the CDR3 is TGTGCCAGCAGCTTATCAGGGGACCAAGAAAAACTGTTTTTT.

This clone occurred a few times. The genes are TRBV6-4 and TRBJ1-5; D is unresolved. The germline gives CDR1 MRHNA, CDR2 SNTAGT. CDR3 size: 13 residues. The ends were cut back, 6 bases at V and 4 bases at J, with 10 bases in the middle. This chain's CDR3 is CASSQEINQPQHF. Here the CDR3 DNA reads TGTGCCAGCAGCCAAGAAATAAATCAGCCCCAGCATTTT.

V and J are TRBV18 and TRBJ2-4; the match to TRBD2 covers 11 bases. The V and J ends lost 3 bases and 5 bases, in that order; junction bases with no gene match: 3. The CDR3 loop spans 15 amino acids. Germline V gives CDR1 KGHSH, CDR2 LQKENI. The CDR3 sequence: CASSPLAGGENIQYF. DNA of the CDR3: TGTGCCAGCTCACCGCTAGCGGGGGGCGAAAACATTCAGTACTTC.

The V gene is TRBV3-1 (or the pseudogene TRBV3-2), the J gene TRBJ1-2, with D hard to call. Germline CDR1 LGHDT, CDR2 YNNKEL (reference sequence). CDR3 length equals 16 residues. V gave up 0 bases and J gave up 7 bases, with 18 bases separating them. Here the CDR3 reads CASSQDRPGSGVGYTF. The CDR3 DNA reads TGTGCCAGCAGCCAAGATCGGCCGGGATCCGGAGTTGGCTACACCTTC.

The J gene is TRBJ2-7, the V gene TRBV5-1, with a weak D call TRBD2 (6 bases). V lost 4 bases to trimming and J lost 2 bases, with 22 bases between them. The CDR3 runs to 17 residues. Germline V CDR1 and CDR2: SGHRS, YFSETQ. The CDR3 loop reads CASSPVGSGSLTYEQYF. The DNA of the CDR3 is TGCGCCAGCAGCCCTGTTGGTAGCGGCTCCTTAACCTACGAGCAGTACTTC. Full variable domain (rest looked up from reference TRBV5-1 and TRBJ2-7): KAGVTQTPRYLIKTRGQQVTLSCSPISGHRSVSWYQQTPGQGLQFLFEYFSETQRNKGNFPGRFSGRQFSNSRSEMNVSTLELGDSALYLCASSPVGSGSLTYEQYFGPGTRLTVT.

There are a few counts of this clone. The chain couples TRBV25-1 to TRBJ1-2, with D possibly being TRBD1 (6 bases). The CDR3 contains 13 residues. V lost 6 bases to trimming and J lost 2 bases, with 10 bases between them. Germline V CDR1 and CDR2: MGHDK, SYGVNS. The chain's CDR3 is CASRQGLNYGYTF. CDR3 DNA sequence: TGTGCCAGCAGGCAGGGGCTGAACTATGGCTACACCTTC.

The chain has TRBV6-1 and TRBJ2-6, with unresolved D. V shed 0 bases and J shed 4 bases, with 10 bases lying between them. Germline assignment: CDR1 MNHNS and CDR2 SASEGT. CDR3 length: 16 residues. The CDR3 sequence is CASSEATPAGANVLTF. The CDR3 DNA sequence: TGTGCCAGCAGTGAAGCCACGCCTGCCGGGGCCAACGTCCTGACTTTC.